This entry lists 9 T cell receptor beta chains sequenced from one sample in a study of post-analysis software for immune sequencing data. Sequencing libraries made from TCR beta cDNA carried unique molecular identifiers. TCRdb redid the calling of the PCR reads with MiXCR, one entry per CDR3 protein. The data show 350,000 to 450,000 distinct CDR3 sequences, about a third seen once. Their antigen targets remain unknown. Whole-study results and caveats: There were a handful of TRBV segments more frequent in patients than controls, and TRBV5-6, TRBV5-1 and TRBV20-1 were among them.

Material for sequencing was blood. The receptors here all came from a girl between 10 and 17 years old with multiple sclerosis.

This chain uses TRBV20-1 with TRBJ2-3; 8 bases agree with TRBD2. This CDR3 region has 14 residues. Germline CDR1 is DFQATT and CDR2 is SNEGSKA (reference sequence). The junction had 7 bases not matched to a gene; V was cut back by 5 bases and J by 3 bases. The DNA for the CDR3 is TGCAGTGCTTGCCGGGCGGGGGGTACAGATACGCAGTATTTT. Its translation: CSACRAGGTDTQYF.

This chain uses TRBV7-2 with TRBJ2-7, with a weak D call TRBD1 (6 bases). V was trimmed by 1 base and J by 4 bases, leaving 14 bases between them. Germline values: CDR1 SGHTA, CDR2 FQGNSA. The CDR3 covers 15 residues. This chain's CDR3 is CASSLDPGHPYEQYF. The CDR3, as DNA: TGTGCCAGCAGCTTAGACCCGGGACACCCTTACGAGCAGTACTTC.

In this sample, this clonotype turned up once. J is TRBJ1-1 and V is TRBV2, with 9 bases aligning to TRBD1. Looked up from germline, CDR1 is SNHLY and CDR2 is FYNNEI. This CDR3 contains 14 residues. With V trimmed by 5 bases and J by 3 bases, 4 bases remained unmatched. The CDR3 reads CASSRQGGDTEAFF. The CDR3, as DNA: TGTGCCAGCAGTCGACAGGGGGGAGACACTGAAGCTTTCTTT. Filled out from reference TRBV2 and TRBJ1-1, the complete variable domain reads EPEVTQTPSHQVTQMGQEVILRCVPISNHLYFYWYRQILGQKVEFLVSFYNNEISEKSEIFDDQFSVERPDGSNFTLKIRSTKLEDSAMYFCASSRQGGDTEAFFGQGTRLTVV.

The genes are TRBV6-2 or TRBV6-3 and TRBJ2-3; 8 nucleotides align to TRBD2. V was clipped by 2 bases and J by 6 bases; unmatched bases: 4. Germline-derived CDR1 and CDR2 are MNHEY and SVGEGT. The CDR3 totals 14 residues. The CDR3 coding sequence is TGTGCCAGCAGTTACGCGGGGGGCCAGGATACGCAGTATTTT. The encoded protein is CASSYAGGQDTQYF.

The chain is built from TRBV20-1 and TRBJ2-7; the D gene is possibly TRBD1 (6 bases). The V end lost 4 bases, the J end lost 2 bases, and 6 bases lay between the germline ends. The CDR3 is 11 amino acids. Germline V gene lookup returns CDR1 DFQATT and CDR2 SNEGSKA (reference sequence). The CDR3 spells CSATGAYEQYF. The CDR3 DNA is TGCAGTGCTACAGGGGCCTACGAGCAGTACTTC.

The V call is TRBV29-1, the J call TRBJ1-1; D perhaps matches TRBD1 (5 bases). The V end lost 7 bases, the J end lost 4 bases, and 19 bases lay between the germline ends. CDR3 length equals 14 residues. In germline, CDR1 is SQVTM, CDR2 ANQGSEA. In nucleotides, the CDR3 is TGCAGCGCTACGGGACTGCAAGAGGGCACTGAAGCTTTCTTT. Amino acid sequence: CSATGLQEGTEAFF.

The chain recombines TRBV9 with TRBJ1-4; no firm D call. The length of the CDR3 is 16 residues. Per germline, CDR1 SGDLS and CDR2 YYNGEE. V lost 3 bases and J lost 0, with 12 bases in between. In DNA, the CDR3 is TGTGCCAGCAGCGCCCGGGTAGCCGCAACTAATGAAAAACTGTTTTTT. Its protein is CASSARVAATNEKLFF.

The table lists this clonotype with a few counts. This chain links TRBV4-1 with TRBJ2-1, with 8 bases lining up with TRBD1. Germline CDR1 MGHRA, CDR2 YSYEKL. V lost 1 base to trimming and J lost 6 bases; unmatched junction nucleotides: 11. The length of the CDR3 is 17 residues. The CDR3 here is CASSQAGGRGLGNEQFF. The CDR3 DNA reads as TGCGCCAGCAGCCAAGCAGGGGGCAGGGGGCTCGGCAATGAGCAGTTCTTC.

This clonotype was counted between two and nine times. The V and J genes are TRBV20-1 and TRBJ2-1; 7 bases agree with TRBD1. Trimming removed 0 bases from V and 1 base from J; junction bases left unmatched: 12. Germline loops: CDR1 DFQATT, CDR2 SNEGSKA (reference sequence). The CDR3 is 18 residues long. CDR3 protein: CSARDLGGPQVSYNEQFF. CDR3 DNA sequence: TGCAGTGCTAGAGATTTAGGGGGCCCACAAGTATCCTACAATGAGCAGTTCTTC.